The rows below give T cell receptor beta chains drawn from one sample of a study of blood T cell repertoires in COVID-19. Sequencing used immunoSEQ multiplex PCR; TCRdb keeps in-frame clones, though not all of them. The table lists 250,000 or so clones, 70% to 90% of them singletons, with about 6.9% in the top ten. The sample taken for sequencing was PBMCs or T cells enriched from blood (not recorded which). The source of these receptors is a woman aged 50 to 60 who had been exposed to COVID-19. The CDR3 runs from the conserved cysteine through the conserved F or W. A D gene is named only where the DNA matches it firmly.

TRBD1,TRBJ2-2,TRBV7-9,17,TGTGCCAGCAGCTCCAAAAAGTGGGGACAGGGGATCGGGGAGCTGTTTTTT,CASSSKKWGQGIGELFF
TRBD2,TRBJ2-3,TRBV18,18,TGTGCCAGCTCACCAATGAGGACTAGCGGGGGGCGCACAGATACGCAGTATTTT,CASSPMRTSGGRTDTQYF
TRBD1,TRBJ1-1,TRBV5-1,17,TGCGCCAGCAGCCCCACAGGGGGGGGGTTCGGGAACACTGAAGCTTTCTTT,CASSPTGGGFGNTEAFF
NA,TRBJ1-1,TRBV28,14,TGTGCCAGCAGCCAATATCCCCAGGACACTGAAGCTTTCTTT,CASSQYPQDTEAFF
TRBD1,TRBJ1-5,TRBV5-8,15,TGTGCCAGCAGCTTGGAGGGGGCCTCCAATCAGCCCCAGCATTTT,CASSLEGASNQPQHF
NA,TRBJ1-2,TRBV4-2,14,TGTGCCAGCAGCCAAGAGGGCGACAGCTATGGCTACACCTTC,CASSQEGDSYGYTF
NA,TRBJ1-1,TRBV10-2,15,TGCGCCAGCAGTGAGTCGAGAGGGCTGAGCACTGAAGCTTTCTTT,CASSESRGLSTEAFF
TRBD1,TRBJ2-3,TRBV3-1/TRBV3-2,15,TGTGCCAGCAGCCAGTTAGGGGGCAGCACAGATACGCAGTATTTT,CASSQLGGSTDTQYF
NA,TRBJ2-6,TRBV15,15,TGTGCCACCAGACGAGGGAGCTCTGGGGCCAACGTCCTGACTTTC,CATRRGSSGANVLTF
TRBD1,TRBJ1-6,TRBV19,12,TGTGCCAGCTCGACAGGGGAAGGACCCCTCCACTTT,CASSTGEGPLHF
NA,TRBJ1-1,TRBV7-9,14,TGTGCCAGCACCACTCGGGGGGGAGGCGCTGAAGCTTTCTTT,CASTTRGGGAEAFF